This T cell receptor (beta chain) stems from a study of cytomegalovirus exposure and HLA in healthy donors. Study-level points and caveats: There were some V segments, including TRBV6-2 and TRBV6-3, excluded as indistinguishable. Reports showed the classifier diagnosing cytomegalovirus status with high specificity and sensitivity.

Primers: 60 Vbeta forward and 13 Jbeta reverse. Libraries were prepared by immunoSEQ multiplex PCR; TCRdb keeps only in-frame clonotypes and omits some of them. Of 130,000 or so clones listed, just under 75% are singletons. This CDR3 contains 15 residues. V lost 5 bases and J lost 5, with 18 bases in between. Germline CDR1 is MNHEY and CDR2 is SMNVEV (reference sequence). Concerning this clone itself: Antigen unknown.

The chain employs TRBV27 and TRBJ1-2; possible D gene TRBD1, 6 bases. Input material: PBMCs. The TCR originated in a man in his forties in good health and CMV-seropositive. In DNA form, the CDR3 reads TGTGCCAGCAGTCGGGACATCCCTAGGGGGTATGGCTACACCTTC. It is translated as CASSRDIPRGYGYTF.